This T cell receptor (beta chain) was sequenced during a study of early T cells in non-severe SARS-CoV-2 infection. TCRdb itself ran the 5' RACE reads through MiXCR, one entry per CDR3 protein. The table records some 57,000 distinct CDR3 sequences, under 9% of them present only once. The germline V gene encodes CDR1 SGHRS and CDR2 YFSETQ. V lost 4 bases to trimming and J lost 7 bases; unmatched junction nucleotides: 9. This CDR3 contains 15 residues. V usage is TRBV5-1 and J usage is TRBJ2-2; the match to TRBD2 covers 8 bases. The receptor's source is an adult who was a healthcare worker with PCR-confirmed SARS-CoV-2 infection or an uninfected control (not recorded which). The starting material was whole blood, obtained at baseline. The CDR3, as DNA: TGCGCCAGCAGCGTCGGACTAGCCTCGGGCGGGGAGCTGTTTTTT. It encodes CASSVGLASGGELFF.